Listed below are T cell receptor beta chains from one sample, sequenced in a study of technical replicates of blood from a few donors. Generated by immunoSEQ multiplex PCR, the TCRdb table keeps only in-frame clones and is missing some. In the table there are more than 55,000 clones, approximately 89% of which are singletons. Material: PBMCs. These receptor sequences come from a human donor in good health. Some clones in this sample may be carry-over from other donors' samples. The CDR3 runs from the conserved cysteine through the conserved F or W. A D gene is named only where the DNA matches it firmly. Expanded clones get a size class; other rows say once, few or many, or leave the size out.

size	D	V	J	CDR3	DNA
once	TRBD2	TRBV10-1	TRBJ2-1	CASRHQSGRAVFALLNEQFF	TGCGCCAGCAGACATCAGAGCGGGAGGGCCGTTTTCGCCCTTTTAAATGAGCAGTTCTTC
NA	NA	TRBV25-1	TRBJ1-1	CASRTYTLGEAFF	TGTGCCAGCAGAACATACACCCTTGGTGAAGCTTTCTTT
few	NA	TRBV16	TRBJ1-1	CASARSQPNTEAFF	TGTGCCAGCGCCAGGTCCCAGCCGAACACTGAAGCTTTCTTT
NA	TRBD1	TRBV6-4	TRBJ2-3	CASRTRDRRHDTQYF	TGTGCCAGCAGGACTCGGGACAGGAGACATGATACGCAGTATTTT
once	NA	TRBV5-8	TRBJ2-5	CASSWGNGGLIETQYF	TGTGCCAGCAGCTGGGGTAACGGCGGGCTCATTGAGACCCAGTACTTC
NA	TRBD1	TRBV6-6	TRBJ1-1	CASRLTGSTEAFF	TGTGCCAGCAGGCTGACAGGGAGCACTGAAGCTTTCTTT
NA	NA	TRBV5-4	TRBJ2-3	CATRGAGTDTQYF	TGTGCCACCAGGGGGGCCGGGACAGATACGCAGTATTTT
NA	NA	TRBV20-1	TRBJ1-1	CSGLSSFEAFF	TGCAGTGGGCTCTCTTCGTTTGAAGCTTTCTTT
NA	NA	TRBV5-1	TRBJ2-1	CASRPGLSSYNEQFF	TGCGCCAGCAGACCAGGACTTAGCTCCTACAATGAGCAGTTCTTC
NA	NA	TRBV2	TRBJ2-3	CASSRQGQADTQYF	TGTGCCAGCAGTAGGCAGGGCCAGGCGGATACGCAGTATTTT
few	NA	TRBV19	TRBJ1-2	CASSRQTAINYGYTF	TGTGCCAGTAGCCGACAAACTGCGATTAACTATGGCTACACCTTC
once	TRBD1	TRBV7-2	TRBJ2-2	CASSRDSANTGELFF	TGTGCCAGCAGCCGGGACAGTGCGAACACCGGGGAGCTGTTTTTT
NA	TRBD2	TRBV27	TRBJ2-7	CASSRGERGYEQYF	TGTGCCAGCAGCCGGGGGGAGCGGGGCTACGAGCAGTACTTC
NA	TRBD1	TRBV10-3	TRBJ2-5	CAISGTGKETQYF	TGTGCCATCAGTGGGACAGGGAAAGAGACCCAGTACTTC
NA	NA	TRBV19	TRBJ2-5	CASSIGQGIQETQYF	TGTGCCAGTAGTATAGGGCAGGGGATCCAAGAGACCCAGTACTTC
NA	TRBD2	TRBV14	TRBJ2-1	CASSLITSGRPNEQFF	TGTGCCAGCAGCCTCATAACTAGCGGGAGACCCAATGAGCAGTTCTTC
once	TRBD2	TRBV7-3	TRBJ2-1	CASSSGGTNEQFF	TGTGCCAGCTCCTCGGGGGGGACCAATGAGCAGTTCTTC
NA	NA	TRBV9	TRBJ2-3	CASSLSSGVRDTQYF	TGTGCCAGCAGCCTTAGCTCGGGAGTAAGAGATACGCAGTATTTT
once	TRBD2	TRBV9	TRBJ2-3	CASSSGLAGGWNTQYF	TGTGCCAGCAGCTCGGGACTAGCGGGAGGATGGAATACGCAGTATTTT
NA	NA	TRBV4-1	TRBJ1-6	CASSQVQSQGSNSPLHF	TGCGCCAGCAGCCAAGTCCAATCACAGGGATCTAATTCACCCCTCCACTTT
once	NA	TRBV13	TRBJ2-6	CASSLMGGTGANVLTF	TGTGCCAGCAGCTTAATGGGGGGAACAGGGGCCAACGTCCTGACTTTC
NA	NA	TRBV29-1	TRBJ1-1	CSVVRNGAAEAFF	TGCAGCGTCGTGAGAAATGGGGCCGCTGAAGCTTTCTTT
NA	NA	TRBV5-5	TRBJ1-5	CASSTGYGNQPQHF	TGTGCCAGCAGCACAGGGTACGGCAATCAGCCCCAGCATTTT
once	TRBD1	TRBV7-8	TRBJ1-2	CASSAPRGTGGLGYTF	TGTGCCAGCAGCGCCCCACGAGGGACAGGGGGCCTTGGCTACACCTTC
once	TRBD1	TRBV5-1	TRBJ1-2	CASSLQGVGYGYTF	TGCGCCAGCAGCTTGCAGGGGGTTGGTTATGGCTACACCTTC
once	NA	TRBV7-3	TRBJ2-1	CASSPMGGAQNNEQFF	TGTGCCAGCAGCCCCATGGGGGGGGCGCAGAACAATGAGCAGTTCTTC
NA	TRBD2	TRBV9	TRBJ2-3	CASSVATGTSGRVTDTQYF	TGTGCCAGCAGCGTAGCTACCGGGACTAGCGGGAGGGTCACAGATACGCAGTATTTT
NA	NA	TRBV25-1	TRBJ2-5	CASSEISVETQYF	TGTGCCAGCAGTGAAATTAGCGTCGAGACCCAGTACTTC
NA	NA	TRBV20-1	TRBJ2-7	CSASLGDEQYF	TGCAGTGCTAGCCTAGGGGACGAGCAGTACTTC
NA	NA	TRBV7-3	TRBJ2-6	CASSLQSRGANVLTF	TGTGCCAGCAGCTTACAGTCCCGTGGGGCCAACGTCCTGACTTTC
NA	NA	TRBV11-2	TRBJ2-1	CASSLGLQNEQFF	TGTGCCAGCAGCTTAGGGCTCCAGAATGAGCAGTTCTTC
NA	NA	TRBV11-1	TRBJ1-1	CASSLLGSAPFF	TGTGCCAGCAGCCTCCTGGGGAGTGCGCCTTTCTTT
NA	TRBD2	TRBV25-1	TRBJ2-2	CASSELAGTGELFF	TGTGCCAGCAGTGAGTTAGCGGGCACCGGGGAGCTGTTTTTT
NA	TRBD1	TRBV12-5	TRBJ2-7	CASGLVLGQGAYEQYF	TGTGCTAGTGGTTTGGTATTGGGACAGGGGGCGTACGAGCAGTACTTC
NA	TRBD2	TRBV4-2	TRBJ2-7	CASSQGRGTSEGMVKYF	TGTGCCAGCAGCCAAGGACGCGGGACTAGCGAAGGGATGGTAAAGTACTTC
NA	NA	TRBV7-8	TRBJ2-7	CASSLPRQRSYEQYF	TGTGCCAGCAGCTTACCCCGACAGCGTTCCTACGAGCAGTACTTC
NA	TRBD1	TRBV6-5	TRBJ1-5	CASSAHRDSYQPQHF	TGTGCCAGCAGTGCGCACCGGGACAGCTATCAGCCCCAGCATTTT
NA	TRBD2	TRBV18	TRBJ2-1	CASSPLAGTYNEQFF	TGTGCCAGCTCACCACTAGCGGGAACCTACAATGAGCAGTTCTTC
NA	TRBD1	TRBV2	TRBJ2-5	CASSYRDRGLQETQYF	TGTGCCAGCAGTTACCGGGACAGGGGGCTCCAAGAGACCCAGTACTTC
NA	TRBD2	TRBV6-5	TRBJ2-7	CASSTLAGRYEQYF	TGTGCCAGCAGCACATTAGCGGGAAGGTACGAGCAGTACTTC
NA	TRBD2	TRBV7-2	TRBJ2-3	CASTIAGGRTDTQYF	TGTGCCAGCACCATAGCGGGAGGGCGTACAGATACGCAGTATTTT
NA	TRBD1	TRBV4-3	TRBJ2-5	CASSQESGGWETQYF	TGCGCCAGCAGCCAAGAATCAGGGGGCTGGGAGACCCAGTACTTC